These 22 T cell receptor beta chains came from one sample sequenced in a study of cytomegalovirus exposure and HLA in healthy donors. With 60 Vbeta and 13 Jbeta primers, the PCR was carried out. This table comes from immunoSEQ multiplex PCR, and its TCRdb copy is limited to in-frame clones, with some not included. The table shows 160,000 or so clones, with around 73% occurring only once. Sequenced: PBMCs. These receptors all come from a male donor in good health and CMV-seronegative.

The chain links TRBV5-1 to TRBJ2-5; 10 positions match TRBD1. CDR1 SGHRS and CDR2 YFSETQ come from the germline V gene. The CDR3 has 15 amino acids. The V segment lost 5 bases and the J segment 5 bases; nucleotides outside the gene matches: 9. The CDR3 sequence is CASRLTGGREETQYF. CDR3 DNA: TGCGCCAGCAGGTTGACAGGGGGCCGGGAGGAGACCCAGTACTTC. The whole variable domain, remainder taken from reference TRBV5-1 and TRBJ2-5, is KAGVTQTPRYLIKTRGQQVTLSCSPISGHRSVSWYQQTPGQGLQFLFEYFSETQRNKGNFPGRFSGRQFSNSRSEMNVSTLELGDSALYLCASRLTGGREETQYFGPGTRLLVL.

This chain links TRBV20-1 with TRBJ2-7, with TRBD2 as a possible D gene (6 bases). Germline V CDR1 and CDR2: DFQATT, SNEGSKA (reference sequence). The CDR3 runs to 11 residues. Trimming took 1 base from V and 7 from J, leaving 8 bases between them. CDR3 sequence: CSARALAEQYF. The CDR3 region has the DNA TGCAGTGCTAGAGCGCTAGCGGAGCAGTACTTC.

CDR3 loop: CASRLGVLGSYNEQFF. The CDR3 nucleotides are TGTGCCAGCAGACTTGGAGTCCTAGGCTCCTACAATGAGCAGTTCTTC. This rearrangement joins TRBV28 to TRBJ2-1, with D unclear. Trimming cost V 6 bases and J 0 bases, with 15 bases left between them. The CDR3 has 16 amino acids. The germline gives CDR1 MDHEN, CDR2 SYDVKM.

The J gene is TRBJ1-4, the V gene TRBV9; 9 bases align to TRBD1. V trimming: 3 bases; J trimming: 8 bases; junction bases outside the gene matches: 8. This CDR3 contains 15 residues. The V gene's germline CDR1 is SGDLS and CDR2 YYNGEE. The CDR3 here is CASSATGTGREKLFF. The CDR3 coding sequence is TGTGCCAGCAGCGCGACCGGGACAGGGAGAGAAAAACTGTTTTTT.

The chain has TRBV4-3 and TRBJ2-7; 10 bases align to TRBD1. The length of the CDR3 is 17 residues. Trimming cost V 4 bases and J 2 bases; bases outside gene matches: 11. Germline CDR1 is LGHNA and CDR2 is YSLEER. The CDR3, as DNA: TGCGCCAGCAGCCTTCGCGTTCCGGGACAGGGGACCTACGAGCAGTACTTC. Translating gives CASSLRVPGQGTYEQYF.

The chain links TRBV12-5 to TRBJ2-1; TRBD2 is a possible D gene (6 bases). V was cut by 1 base and J by 9 bases, with 10 bases left in between. The CDR3 has 13 residues. Germline loops: CDR1 LGHNT, CDR2 FRNRAP. CDR3: CASGLATSTEQFF. For the CDR3, the DNA is TGTGCTAGTGGTTTGGCGACTAGTACTGAGCAGTTCTTC. The variable domain in full, with the rest retrieved from reference TRBV12-5 and TRBJ2-1, is DARVTQTPRHKVTEMGQEVTMRCQPILGHNTVFWYRQTMMQGLELLAYFRNRAPLDDSGMPKDRFSAEMPDATLATLKIQPSEPRDSAVYFCASGLATSTEQFFGPGTRLTVL.

The gene calls are TRBV11-3 and TRBJ1-6; 8 bases line up with TRBD1. V gave up 1 base and J gave up 2 bases; unmatched junction bases: 13. The CDR3 sequence is 20 residues long. In germline, CDR1 is SGHNT, CDR2 YENEEA. CDR3: CASSLGRDRTVDTYNSPLHF. The CDR3 region has the DNA TGTGCCAGCAGCTTAGGCCGGGACAGGACTGTCGACACCTATAATTCACCCCTCCACTTT.

The chain employs TRBV7-2 and TRBJ2-3, with a possible D match to TRBD2 (5 bases). Germline values: CDR1 SGHTA, CDR2 FQGNSA. Trimming removed 3 bases from V and 9 bases from J, with 19 bases in between. The CDR3 sequence is 15 residues long. The CDR3 nucleotides are TGTGCCAGCAGCTTTAATGCGGGTCCGATGGAGACGCAGTATTTT. It encodes CASSFNAGPMETQYF.

This chain joins TRBV5-4 and TRBJ2-1; 10 bases line up with TRBD2. The V gene's germline CDR1 is SGHNT and CDR2 YYREEE (reference sequence). The CDR3 contains 20 residues. V lost 0 bases, J lost 5 bases, and 17 bases stayed unmatched. CDR3 nucleotide sequence: TGTGCCAGCAGCTTGGGGAATTTTGTAGCGGGAGGATTCAGGAACAATGAGCAGTTCTTC. Encoded protein: CASSLGNFVAGGFRNNEQFF.

The chain links TRBV11-1 to TRBJ2-7; weak D call: TRBD1 (5 bases). The CDR3 spans 15 residues. Trimming shortened V by 1 base and J by 0 bases, and 10 bases separated the two germline ends. The germline CDR1 and CDR2 sequences are SGHAT and FQDESV (reference sequence). In DNA, the CDR3 is TGTGCCAGCAGCTTAGGGGGCGTGAGCTCCTACGAGCAGTACTTC. Its translation: CASSLGGVSSYEQYF.

This clone was picked up a small number of times. J is TRBJ2-5 and V is TRBV6-5, with 11 bases aligning to TRBD1. CDR1 MNHEY and CDR2 SVGAGI come from the germline V gene. V shed 4 bases and J 4 bases; nucleotides not matched to a gene: 2. The CDR3 loop spans 14 amino acids. CDR3 DNA sequence: TGTGCCAGCAGTTCCGGGACAGGGGGAGAGACCCAGTACTTC. Residues: CASSSGTGGETQYF.

The chain combines TRBV4-3 with TRBJ2-3, with 9 positions matching TRBD2. V trimming: 0 bases; J trimming: 4 bases; junction bases outside the gene matches: 8. The CDR3 has 17 amino acids. From germline, CDR1 is LGHNA and CDR2 YSLEER. This CDR3 reads CASSQDRGGGASDTQYF. CDR3 nucleotides: TGCGCCAGCAGCCAAGATCGAGGCGGGGGGGCCTCAGATACGCAGTATTTT.

The chain recombines TRBV27 with TRBJ2-3; D unresolved. The CDR3 runs to 14 residues. Trimming took 7 bases from V and 2 from J, leaving 13 bases between them. CDR1 is MNHEY and CDR2 is SMNVEV in the germline V gene (reference sequence). The CDR3 DNA is TGTGCCAGCAAATCGCGGCAGCTCACAGATACGCAGTATTTT. It specifies CASKSRQLTDTQYF.

CDR3 coding DNA: TGTGCCAGCAGCGTAGGAGGGGGGGGCCTCCAAGAGACCCAGTACTTC. It encodes CASSVGGGGLQETQYF. This chain joins TRBV9 and TRBJ2-5; D perhaps matches TRBD2 (7 bases). The germline V gene encodes CDR1 SGDLS and CDR2 YYNGEE. The CDR3 covers 16 residues. V was pared by 0 bases and J by 1 base, with 13 bases between.

This chain links TRBV9 with TRBJ2-1; the match to TRBD2 covers 7 bases. This CDR3 contains 12 residues. V lost 3 bases and J lost 9; bases outside the gene matches: 3. Germline V lookup: CDR1 SGDLS, CDR2 YYNGEE. The CDR3 spells CASSAREVEQFF. The CDR3 region has the DNA TGTGCCAGCAGCGCTCGGGAGGTTGAGCAGTTCTTC.

This chain connects TRBV4-3 to TRBJ2-2, with 7 nucleotides matching TRBD2. V lost 4 bases and J lost 6; bases outside the gene matches: 5. The CDR3 consists of 14 residues. The germline V gene encodes CDR1 LGHNA and CDR2 YSLEER. In DNA, the CDR3 is TGCGCCAGCAGCCGGGAGGGAGGGTCCGGGGAGCTGTTTTTT. This translates into CASSREGGSGELFF.

J is TRBJ1-2 and V is TRBV7-2; 9 bases agree with TRBD1. Germline CDR1 and CDR2: SGHTA and FQGNSA. With V trimmed by 5 bases and J by 3 bases, 4 bases remained unmatched. CDR3 length: 14 residues. CDR3 in DNA: TGTGCCAGCAGCCGGGACAGGGATTACTATGGCTACACCTTC. This codes for CASSRDRDYYGYTF.

The V and J genes are TRBV2 and TRBJ1-3, with a tentative D call TRBD1 (5 bases). Germline-derived CDR1 and CDR2 are SNHLY and FYNNEI. The CDR3 covers 15 residues. With 7 bases removed from V and 2 bases from J, the gap between germline ends came to 15 bases. This CDR3 reads CASTLREQAGNTIYF. In DNA, the CDR3 is TGTGCCAGCACCCTCAGGGAACAGGCTGGAAACACCATATATTTT.

The rearrangement uses TRBV5-1 and TRBJ2-3; no reliable D call. This CDR3 is built from 13 residues. Germline lookup yields CDR1 SGHRS and CDR2 YFSETQ. The V and J ends lost 1 base and 6 bases respectively, with 9 bases between them. The CDR3 is CASSLRGEDTQYF. In DNA, the CDR3 is TGCGCCAGCAGCTTGCGAGGCGAGGATACGCAGTATTTT.

The chain combines TRBV30 with TRBJ1-1; D gene unclear. The CDR3 is 12 amino acids. Germline V lookup: CDR1 GTSNPN, CDR2 SVGIG (reference sequence). Between the trimmed V and J ends, which lost 3 bases and 1 base, there was a span of 6 bases. The CDR3 reads CAWSEQNTEAFF. In DNA, the CDR3 is TGTGCCTGGAGCGAACAGAACACTGAAGCTTTCTTT.

J is TRBJ2-7 and V is TRBV27, with D perhaps matching TRBD1 (5 bases). The ends were cut back, 5 bases at V and 3 bases at J, with 20 bases in the middle. CDR3 length: 16 residues. Germline V gene lookup returns CDR1 MNHEY and CDR2 SMNVEV (reference sequence). The CDR3 DNA reads TGTGCCAGCAGTACAAGGGGATCTCTAGTAGTCTACGAGCAGTACTTC. Its protein is CASSTRGSLVVYEQYF.

V and J are TRBV27 and TRBJ2-7; D possibly corresponds to TRBD2 (5 bases). This CDR3 contains 15 residues. Germline lookup yields CDR1 MNHEY and CDR2 SMNVEV (reference sequence). V lost 5 bases and J 0 bases, leaving 14 bases between the germline ends. The CDR3 DNA reads as TGTGCCAGCAGTCACCCTAGAGGGAGCTCCTACGAGCAGTACTTC. Encoded protein: CASSHPRGSSYEQYF.